This passage covers 18 T cell receptor beta chains from one sample sequenced in a study of CD8 T cells in Susac syndrome. RNA was extracted with the RNeasy kit, and a quantity of 0.5 to 1 ug was reverse transcribed using random hexamers. TCRdb recomputed calls from the immunoSEQ multiplex PCR reads with MiXCR, one row per CDR3 protein. The repertoire holds some 140,000 distinct CDR3 sequences, with over 80% as singletons. Sequencing was carried out using CD8+ T cells from PBMCs. The receptors stem from a human donor with multiple sclerosis.

V and J are TRBV27 and TRBJ2-3, with D maybe TRBD2 (6 bases). V was clipped by 3 bases and J by 3 bases, with 13 bases between them. The CDR3 is made up of 15 amino acids. CDR1 MNHEY and CDR2 SMNVEV come from the germline V gene (reference sequence). CDR3 bases: TGTGCCAGCAGTTTTTACGGGACTTGGACAGATACGCAGTATTTT. Its protein product is CASSFYGTWTDTQYF.

This clonotype was seen a handful of times. V gene TRBV7-2 combines with J gene TRBJ2-3, with 7 bases that match TRBD1. V trimming: 10 bases; J trimming: 6 bases; junction bases outside the gene matches: 16. Germline-derived CDR1 and CDR2 are SGHTA and FQGNSA. The CDR3 consists of 15 residues. CDR3 DNA: TGTGCCATCCCAGAACAGGGGCTCTTCATGGATACGCAGTATTTT. This codes for CAIPEQGLFMDTQYF.

This rearrangement joins TRBV6-5 to TRBJ2-7, with D perhaps matching TRBD2 (5 bases). Trimming removed 7 bases from V and 2 bases from J, with 12 bases in between. The CDR3 totals 13 residues. Germline CDR1 reads MNHEY; CDR2 reads SVGAGI. CDR3 in DNA: TGTGCCAGCACTGACCGGGAAACCTACGAGCAGTACTTC. Translated: CASTDRETYEQYF.

The V and J genes are TRBV6-5 and TRBJ2-1; 10 bases are shared with TRBD1. Trimming removed 0 bases from V and 6 bases from J; junction bases left unmatched: 11. The CDR3 contains 18 residues. The germline gives CDR1 MNHEY, CDR2 SVGAGI. The CDR3 sequence: CASSYSETGTGVGNEQFF. CDR3 DNA: TGTGCCAGCAGTTACTCCGAAACCGGGACAGGGGTGGGCAATGAGCAGTTCTTC.

The chain joins TRBV12-3 or TRBV12-4 to TRBJ2-1, with 7 bases fitting TRBD1. The CDR3 extends over 17 amino acids. Losses at the gene ends were 4 bases for V and 9 bases for J; bases not matched to a gene: 18. Here the CDR3 reads CASSSRDSLRVFPEQFF. CDR3 DNA sequence: TGTGCCAGCAGTTCTCGGGACAGCCTCCGGGTTTTTCCTGAGCAGTTCTTC.

V and J are TRBV7-9 and TRBJ2-5; D not certain. Trimming shortened V by 5 bases and J by 0 bases, and 4 bases separated the two germline ends. The germline V gene encodes CDR1 SEHNR and CDR2 FQNEAQ (reference sequence). The CDR3 sequence is 12 residues long. This chain's CDR3 is CASSTYQETQYF. The CDR3 bases are TGTGCCAGCAGCACGTACCAAGAGACCCAGTACTTC.

The V and J genes are TRBV7-3 and TRBJ2-7, with 8 nucleotides matching TRBD2. Germline V CDR1 and CDR2: SGHTA, FQGTGA. Trimming cost V 5 bases and J 0 bases; bases outside gene matches: 15. The CDR3 covers 18 residues. Written as DNA, the CDR3 is TGTGCCAGCAGCCCAAACTATTTCGCCGGGACTAGCTCCTACGAGCAGTACGTC. Translated, it gives CASSPNYFAGTSSYEQYV.

The V gene is TRBV6-2 or TRBV6-3, the J gene TRBJ2-7; 10 bases line up with TRBD1. CDR1 and CDR2 (germline): MNHEY, SVGEGT. The V and J ends lost 5 bases and 2 bases, in that order; junction bases with no gene match: 12. This CDR3 contains 17 residues. The CDR3 DNA sequence: TGTGCCAGCAGTACGTTGTACGGGACAGGGGAAGCCTACGAGCAGTACGTC. Encoded protein: CASSTLYGTGEAYEQYV.

The J gene is TRBJ2-1, the V gene TRBV6-1, with D maybe TRBD2 (6 bases). The CDR3 consists of 15 residues. Germline V CDR1 and CDR2: MNHNS, SASEGT. V was shortened by 3 bases and J by 2 bases, with 11 bases between the two germline ends. CDR3 DNA: TGTGCCAGCAGTGACCCCGGAGGGGCCTACAATGAGCAGTTCTTC. Encoded protein: CASSDPGGAYNEQFF.

The chain employs TRBV7-8 and TRBJ2-1; 10 bases agree with TRBD2. CDR3 length equals 16 residues. The V and J ends lost 0 bases and 7 bases, in that order; junction bases with no gene match: 6. Germline V gives CDR1 SGHVS, CDR2 FQNEAQ. DNA of the CDR3: TGTGCCAGCAGCTTAGCGGGACTAGCGAGATATAATGAGCAGTTCTTC. Its protein is CASSLAGLARYNEQFF.

This clonotype was observed a handful of times. CDR3 nucleotides: TGTGCCAGCAGCTCTGAACCGGGGTGGTATAATGAAAAACTGTTTTTT. Its translation: CASSSEPGWYNEKLFF. The chain combines TRBV11-2 with TRBJ1-4; D is unclear. Germline CDR1 and CDR2: SGHAT and FQNNGV. V was pared by 4 bases and J by 4 bases, with 16 bases between. The CDR3 is made up of 16 amino acids. Using reference TRBV11-2 and TRBJ1-4 for the parts outside the CDR3, the full variable domain is EAGVAQSPRYKIIEKRQSVAFWCNPISGHATLYWYQQILGQGPKLLIQFQNNGVVDDSQLPKDRFSAERLKGVDSTLKIQPAKLEDSAVYLCASSSEPGWYNEKLFFGSGTQLSVL.

This clonotype has only a few counts. The V gene is TRBV6-1, the J gene TRBJ2-3; D uncertain. This CDR3 comprises 11 residues. In germline, CDR1 is MNHNS, CDR2 SASEGT. V lost 6 bases, J lost 7 bases, and 8 bases lay in between. CDR3 amino acids: CASSLRHTQYF. The CDR3 nucleotides read TGTGCCAGCAGCCTCAGGCATACGCAGTATTTT.

The chain recombines TRBV3-1 with TRBJ2-2, with unresolved D. Germline V gene lookup returns CDR1 LGHDT and CDR2 YNNKEL (reference sequence). Trimming cost V 7 bases and J 4 bases, with 7 bases left between them. This CDR3 spans 12 amino acids. CDR3 nucleotide sequence: TGTGCCAGCACCGCTCCCACCGGGGAGCTGTTTTTT. Protein product: CASTAPTGELFF. The whole variable domain, remainder taken from reference TRBV3-1 and TRBJ2-2, is DTAVSQTPKYLVTQMGNDKSIKCEQNLGHDTMYWYKQDSKKFLKIMFSYNNKELIINETVPNRFSPKSPDKAHLNLHINSLELGDSAVYFCASTAPTGELFFGEGSRLTVL.

The chain joins TRBV7-9 to TRBJ1-2; 10 bases fit TRBD1. This CDR3 region has 15 residues. The V gene's germline CDR1 is SEHNR and CDR2 FQNEAQ (reference sequence). V was clipped by 2 bases and J by 8 bases; unmatched bases: 8. CDR3 loop: CASSLTGTGVPGYTF. CDR3 bases: TGTGCCAGCAGCTTAACCGGGACAGGGGTCCCCGGCTACACCTTC.

This chain links TRBV5-5 with TRBJ2-5, with no clear D. V was pared by 2 bases and J by 2 bases, with 10 bases between. The CDR3 consists of 14 residues. Per germline, CDR1 SGHKS and CDR2 YYEKEE (reference sequence). The CDR3 nucleotides are TGTGCCAGCAGCTTTCGGAAAATACAAGAGACCCAGTACTTC. Protein product: CASSFRKIQETQYF. Full variable domain (rest looked up from reference TRBV5-5 and TRBJ2-5): DAGVTQSPTHLIKTRGQQVTLRCSPISGHKSVSWYQQVLGQGPQFIFQYYEKEERGRGNFPDRFSARQFPNYSSELNVNALLLGDSALYLCASSFRKIQETQYFGPGTRLLVL.

The rearrangement joins TRBV6-1 to TRBJ2-2; D unresolved. This CDR3 spans 13 amino acids. V was clipped by 3 bases and J by 4 bases, with 6 bases between them. Germline values: CDR1 MNHNS, CDR2 SASEGT. CDR3 DNA sequence: TGTGCCAGCAGTGACTGGGGCACCGGGGAGCTGTTTTTT. Its protein product is CASSDWGTGELFF.

The chain links TRBV6-1 to TRBJ2-2; D is tentatively TRBD1 or TRBD2 (5 bases each). Germline assignment: CDR1 MNHNS and CDR2 SASEGT. With 2 bases removed from V and 7 bases from J, the gap between germline ends came to 14 bases. The CDR3 has 15 amino acids. CDR3 loop: CASSERGTEGGELFF. CDR3 DNA sequence: TGTGCCAGCAGTGAAAGGGGCACTGAGGGCGGGGAGCTGTTTTTT.

This chain links TRBV4-1 with TRBJ1-1; weak D call: TRBD1 (6 bases). V lost 4 bases to trimming and J lost 5 bases, with 20 bases between them. CDR1 is MGHRA, CDR2 YSYEKL, per germline. CDR3 length: 16 amino acids. DNA for the CDR3: TGCGCCAGCAGCCGCAGAGACGGGCAGGGGCGAACTGAAGCTTTCTTT. It codes for CASSRRDGQGRTEAFF.